The subject of this entry is one T cell receptor (beta chain). This sample stems from a study of blood T cell repertoires in COVID-19. Study overall: There were acute and convalescent COVID-19 samples, and they came from the United States, Italy and Spain. T cells, B-cell-depleted T cells, or PBMCs supplied cDNA or gDNA.

The protocol was immunoSEQ multiplex PCR, while the TCRdb copy is restricted to in-frame clones and leaves out a portion. The sample holds around 190,000 clones, roughly 76% seen once. Looked up from germline, CDR1 is MNHNY and CDR2 is SVGAGI (reference sequence). The V gene end was trimmed by 7 bases and the J gene end by 6 bases; junction bases not matched to a gene: 14. The CDR3 extends over 16 amino acids. The material sequenced was peripheral blood. The chain combines TRBV6-6 with TRBJ1-2, with 10 bases fitting TRBD1. This TCR was recovered from a woman between 50 and 59 years old with active or convalescent COVID-19. This CDR3 is CASTSKADRGLNGYTF. DNA for the CDR3: TGTGCCAGCACGAGCAAGGCAGACAGGGGGCTGAATGGCTACACCTTC.